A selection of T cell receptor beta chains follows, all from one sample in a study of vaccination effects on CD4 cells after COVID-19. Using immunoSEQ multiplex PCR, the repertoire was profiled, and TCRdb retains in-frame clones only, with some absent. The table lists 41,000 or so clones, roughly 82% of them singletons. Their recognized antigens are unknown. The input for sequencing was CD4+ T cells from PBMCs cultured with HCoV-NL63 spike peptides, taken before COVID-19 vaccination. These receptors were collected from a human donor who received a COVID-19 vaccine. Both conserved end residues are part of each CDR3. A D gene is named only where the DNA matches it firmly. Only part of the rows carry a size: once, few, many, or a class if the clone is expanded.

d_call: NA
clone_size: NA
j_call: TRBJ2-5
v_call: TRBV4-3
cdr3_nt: TGCGCCAGCAGCCAAGATCGAGGAACAGGAGAGACCCAGTACTTC
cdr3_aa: CASSQDRGTGETQYF

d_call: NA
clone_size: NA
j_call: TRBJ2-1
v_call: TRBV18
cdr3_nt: TGTGCCAGCTCACCACTACCTTCAGGGAGCTCCTACAATGAGCAGTTCTTC
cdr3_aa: CASSPLPSGSSYNEQFF

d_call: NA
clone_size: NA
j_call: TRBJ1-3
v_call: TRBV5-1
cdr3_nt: TGCGCCAGCAGCAGGGGTGGTGGAAACACCATATATTTT
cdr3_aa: CASSRGGGNTIYF

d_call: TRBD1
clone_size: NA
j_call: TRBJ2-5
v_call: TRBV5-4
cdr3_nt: TGTGCCAGCAGCTTGACGGGCAGGGGGGAGACCCAGTACTTC
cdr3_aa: CASSLTGRGETQYF

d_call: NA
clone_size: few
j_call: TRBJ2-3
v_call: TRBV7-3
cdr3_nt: TGTGCCAGCAGCTTAACGGGATCCACAGATACGCAGTATTTT
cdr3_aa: CASSLTGSTDTQYF

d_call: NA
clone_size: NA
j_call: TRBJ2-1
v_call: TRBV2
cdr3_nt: TGTGCCAGCAGGATAGGGGCGGGTGAGCAGTTCTTC
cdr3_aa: CASRIGAGEQFF

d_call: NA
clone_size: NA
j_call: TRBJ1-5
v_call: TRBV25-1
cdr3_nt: TGTGCCAGCAGTGAAGGAGGGTCACCTCAGCCCCAGCATTTT
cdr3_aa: CASSEGGSPQPQHF

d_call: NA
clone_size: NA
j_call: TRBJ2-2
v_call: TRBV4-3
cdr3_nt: TGCGCCAGCAGCCAAGATATTCGCGCCGCCACCGGGGAGCTGTTTTTT
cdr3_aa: CASSQDIRAATGELFF

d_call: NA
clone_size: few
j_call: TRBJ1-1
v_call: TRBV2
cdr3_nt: TGTGCCAGCAGTGAGAGGGGGTCGAGGAACACTGAAGCTTTCTTT
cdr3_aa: CASSERGSRNTEAFF

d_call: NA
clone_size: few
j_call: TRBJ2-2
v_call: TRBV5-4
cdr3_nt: TGTGCCAGCAGCTTGCCAACAGCCACCGGGGAGCTGTTTTTT
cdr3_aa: CASSLPTATGELFF

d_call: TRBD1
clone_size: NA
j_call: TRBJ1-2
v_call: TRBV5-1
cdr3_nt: TGCGCCAGCAGCCCGGCGGAGGGGGCGTTCGGCTACACCTTC
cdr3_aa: CASSPAEGAFGYTF

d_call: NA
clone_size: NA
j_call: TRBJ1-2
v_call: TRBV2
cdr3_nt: TGTGCCAGCAGGGAGAGGATCTACACCTTC
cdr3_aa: CASRERIYTF

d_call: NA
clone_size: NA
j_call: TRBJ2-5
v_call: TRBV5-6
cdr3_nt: TGTGCCAGCAGCTTGGTTGGGGTAGGGGAGACCCAGTACTTC
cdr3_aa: CASSLVGVGETQYF

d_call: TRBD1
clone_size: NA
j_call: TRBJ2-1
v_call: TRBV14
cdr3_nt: TGTGCCAGCAGCTATGGACAGGGGGCATACAATGAGCAGTTCTTC
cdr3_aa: CASSYGQGAYNEQFF

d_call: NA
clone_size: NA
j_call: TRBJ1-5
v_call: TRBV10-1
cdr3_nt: TGCGCCAGCAACCTAGAGGGCCGAAATCAGCCCCAGCATTTT
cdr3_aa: CASNLEGRNQPQHF

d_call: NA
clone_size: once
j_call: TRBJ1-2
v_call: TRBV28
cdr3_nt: TGTGCCAGCTTCGAGGGGGAGAGGATCTATGGCTACACCTTC
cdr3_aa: CASFEGERIYGYTF

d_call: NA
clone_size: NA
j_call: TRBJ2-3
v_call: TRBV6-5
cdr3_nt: TGTGCCAGCAGTTCTAGGGAAGCGGGTGTTACGCAGTATTTT
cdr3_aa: CASSSREAGVTQYF

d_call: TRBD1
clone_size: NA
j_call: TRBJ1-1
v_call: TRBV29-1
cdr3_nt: TGCAGCGCGGGGACAGGGAGGGCTTTCTTT
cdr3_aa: CSAGTGRAFF

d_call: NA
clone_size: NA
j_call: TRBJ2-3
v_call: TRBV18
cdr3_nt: TGTGCCAGCTCACCGAGGGGGGGGTACACAGATACGCAGTATTTT
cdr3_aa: CASSPRGGYTDTQYF

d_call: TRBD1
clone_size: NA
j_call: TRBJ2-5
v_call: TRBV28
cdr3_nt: TGTGCCAGCAGATCTACGAGGACAGGGCAAGAGACCCAGTACTTC
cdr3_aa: CASRSTRTGQETQYF

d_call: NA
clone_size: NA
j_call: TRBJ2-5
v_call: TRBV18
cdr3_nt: TGTGCCAGCTCACCGGGGGCGGAGACCCAGTACTTC
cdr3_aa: CASSPGAETQYF

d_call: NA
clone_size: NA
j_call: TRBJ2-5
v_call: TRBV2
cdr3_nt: TGTGCCAGCAGGGGGGCGGGGGAGACCCAGTACTTC
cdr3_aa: CASRGAGETQYF

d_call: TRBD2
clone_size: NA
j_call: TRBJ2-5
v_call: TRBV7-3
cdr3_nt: TGTGCCAGCAGCTTAGCGGGGGACCAAGAGACCCAGTACTTC
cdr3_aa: CASSLAGDQETQYF

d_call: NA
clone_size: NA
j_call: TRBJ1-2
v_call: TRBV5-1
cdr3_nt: TGCGCCAGCAGCTTGGCCGACAGGATCAACTATGGCTACACCTTC
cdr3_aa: CASSLADRINYGYTF

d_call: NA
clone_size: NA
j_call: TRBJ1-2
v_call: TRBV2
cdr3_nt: TGTGCCAGCACGGTAGTCTTTTCCTATGGCTACACCTTC
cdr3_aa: CASTVVFSYGYTF

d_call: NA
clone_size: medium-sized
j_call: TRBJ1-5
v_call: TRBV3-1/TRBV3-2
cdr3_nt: TGTGCCAGCAGCCAACGACTGGGACACCAGCCCCAGCATTTT
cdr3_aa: CASSQRLGHQPQHF

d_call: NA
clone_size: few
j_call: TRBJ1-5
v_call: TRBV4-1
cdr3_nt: TGCGCCAGCAGCCGCGAAGACAGAGTAAATCAGCCCCAGCATTTT
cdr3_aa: CASSREDRVNQPQHF

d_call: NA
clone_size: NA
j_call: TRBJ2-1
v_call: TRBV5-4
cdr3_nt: TGTGCCAGCAGCATCACGGTCCACTCCTACAATGAGCAGTTCTTC
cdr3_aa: CASSITVHSYNEQFF

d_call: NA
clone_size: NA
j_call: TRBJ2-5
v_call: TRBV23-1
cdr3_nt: TGCGCCAGCAGTCACATGGTACAGGGCCTTGCAGAGACCCAGTACTTC
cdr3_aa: CASSHMVQGLAETQYF

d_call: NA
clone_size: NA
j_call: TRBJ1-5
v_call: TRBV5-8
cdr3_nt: TGTGCCAGCAGCCCTACCACTACCAATCAGCCCCAGCATTTT
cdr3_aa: CASSPTTTNQPQHF

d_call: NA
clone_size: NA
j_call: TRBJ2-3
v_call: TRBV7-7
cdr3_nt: TGTGCCAGCAGCTTCCGGGAAGGCGCAGATACGCAGTATTTT
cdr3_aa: CASSFREGADTQYF

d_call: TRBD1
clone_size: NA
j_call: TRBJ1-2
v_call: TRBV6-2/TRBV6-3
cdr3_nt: TGTGCCAGCAGCCAGAACAGGGGAGGAGGCGGCTACACCTTC
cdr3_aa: CASSQNRGGGGYTF

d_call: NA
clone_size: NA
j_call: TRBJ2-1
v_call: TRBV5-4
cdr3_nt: TGTGCCAGCAGCTTTTTCGGGACTCGCAGCAATGAGCAGTTCTTC
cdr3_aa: CASSFFGTRSNEQFF

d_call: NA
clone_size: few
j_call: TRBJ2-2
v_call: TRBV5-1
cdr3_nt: TGCGCCAGCAGCTTGGACAGAAACACCGGGGAGCTGTTTTTT
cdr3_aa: CASSLDRNTGELFF

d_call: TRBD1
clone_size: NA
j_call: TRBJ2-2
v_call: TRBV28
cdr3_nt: TGTGCCAGCATCCCTATGAGTGGGACAGGGGTTCTCGGGGAGCTGTTTTTT
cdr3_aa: CASIPMSGTGVLGELFF

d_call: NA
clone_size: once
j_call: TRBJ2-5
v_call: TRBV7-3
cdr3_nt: TGTGCCAGCAGCTACGGGCCTCAAGAGACCCAGTACTTC
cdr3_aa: CASSYGPQETQYF

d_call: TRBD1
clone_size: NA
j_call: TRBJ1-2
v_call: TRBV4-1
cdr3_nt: TGCGCCAGCAGCCAGGCACAGGGGGCGGACTATGGCTACACCTTC
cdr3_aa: CASSQAQGADYGYTF

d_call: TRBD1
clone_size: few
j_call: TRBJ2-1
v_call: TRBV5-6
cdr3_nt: TGTGCCAGCAGCTTAACAGGGGTTGAAACGGGTGAGCAGTTCTTC
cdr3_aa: CASSLTGVETGEQFF

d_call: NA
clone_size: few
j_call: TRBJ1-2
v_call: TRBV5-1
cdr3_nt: TGCGCCAGCAGCTTGATTGGGCCAGGGTACGGCTACACCTTC
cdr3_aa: CASSLIGPGYGYTF

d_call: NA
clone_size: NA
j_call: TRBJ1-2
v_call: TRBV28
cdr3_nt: TGTGCCAGCAGTTTCCCTCGGGAGGGGTCTCACTATGGCTACACCTTC
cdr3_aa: CASSFPREGSHYGYTF

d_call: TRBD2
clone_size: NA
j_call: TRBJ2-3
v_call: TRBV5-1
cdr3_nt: TGCGCCAGCAGCTTGCCCGGGGGGGCTCCCACAGATACGCAGTATTTT
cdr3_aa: CASSLPGGAPTDTQYF

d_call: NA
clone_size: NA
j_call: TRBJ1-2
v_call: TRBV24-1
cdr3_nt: TGTGCCACATTCTGGAGAGAGGTCCGATATGGCTACACCTTC
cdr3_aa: CATFWREVRYGYTF

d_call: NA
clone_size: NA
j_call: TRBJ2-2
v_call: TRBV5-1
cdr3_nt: TGCGCCAGCAGCTTGGCTCCAGAATTGACCGGGGAGCTGTTTTTT
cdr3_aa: CASSLAPELTGELFF

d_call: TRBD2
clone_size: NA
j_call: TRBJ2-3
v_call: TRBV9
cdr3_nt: TGTGCCAGCAGCGTAGGGTACGGGGGGGGCACAGATACGCAGTATTTT
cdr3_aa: CASSVGYGGGTDTQYF

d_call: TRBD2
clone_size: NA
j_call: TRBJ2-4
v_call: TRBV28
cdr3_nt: TGTGCCAGCAGTTTCGGGGGGTCCAAAAACATTCAGTACTTC
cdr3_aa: CASSFGGSKNIQYF

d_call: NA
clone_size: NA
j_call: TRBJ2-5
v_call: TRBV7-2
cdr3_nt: TGTGCCAGCAGCTTACCCGGGGCCCAAGAGACCCAGTACTTC
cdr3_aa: CASSLPGAQETQYF

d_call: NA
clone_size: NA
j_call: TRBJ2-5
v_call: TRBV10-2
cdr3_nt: TGCGCCAGCAGTGGACCCGTCAGGGAGCGGGAGACCCAGTACTTC
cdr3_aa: CASSGPVRERETQYF

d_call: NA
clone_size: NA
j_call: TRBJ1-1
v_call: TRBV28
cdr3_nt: TGTGCCAGCAGCCGCGGCGGTTATTGGGGCACTGAAGCTTTCTTT
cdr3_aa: CASSRGGYWGTEAFF

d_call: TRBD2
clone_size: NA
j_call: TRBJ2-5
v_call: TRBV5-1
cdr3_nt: TGCGCCAGCAGCTGGAGCGGGGGGGAGACCCAGTACTTC
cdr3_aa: CASSWSGGETQYF

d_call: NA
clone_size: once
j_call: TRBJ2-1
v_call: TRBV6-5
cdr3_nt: TGTGCCAGCATTTGGTACAATGAGCAGTTCTTC
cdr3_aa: CASIWYNEQFF

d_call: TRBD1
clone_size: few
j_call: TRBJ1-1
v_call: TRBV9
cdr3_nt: TGTGCCAGCAGCTTGAGGGACAGTATGAACACTGAAGCTTTCTTT
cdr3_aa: CASSLRDSMNTEAFF

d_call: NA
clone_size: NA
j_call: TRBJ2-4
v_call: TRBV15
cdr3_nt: TGTGCCACCAGCAATTCCGGGGCCAAAAACATTCAGTACTTC
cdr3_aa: CATSNSGAKNIQYF

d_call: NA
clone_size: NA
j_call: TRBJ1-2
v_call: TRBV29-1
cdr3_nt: TGCAGCGTTGAAAAACAGGAGAACTATGGCTACACCTTC
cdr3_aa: CSVEKQENYGYTF